This T cell receptor beta chain was documented in a study of glioma-infiltrating T cells. Regarding the study as a whole: Non-neoplastic patients had below-expected tissue-blood divergence, while all gliomas exceeded expectation.

Amplification of TCR alpha and beta CDR3 regions from RNA used iRepertoire nested multiplex PCR. Input was about 100-450 ng of tissue mRNA or PBMC total RNA. TCRdb re-analysed the multiplex PCR reads in MiXCR, keeping a single row per CDR3 protein. The table includes under 150,000 distinct CDR3 sequences, about 25% detected once. There are a few counts of this clonotype. Its antigen is undetermined. This clonotype was obtained from a human donor with low-grade glioma or glioblastoma, undergoing nonglioma brain surgery, or in good health (not recorded which). Sequenced: glioma tissue, nonneoplastic brain tissue, or PBMCs (not recorded which).

The DNA for the CDR3 is TGTGCCAGCAGCTTAGGCGACAGGGGAGATACGCAGTATTTT. Its translation is CASSLGDRGDTQYF. This chain uses TRBV7-9 with TRBJ2-3, with 8 bases identical to TRBD1. CDR1 is SEHNR, CDR2 FQNEAQ, per germline (reference sequence). The CDR3 contains 14 residues. V lost 1 base and J lost 5; bases outside the gene matches: 2.